Listed here are 18 T cell receptor beta chains from one sample, sequenced in a study of cytomegalovirus exposure and HLA in healthy donors. The PCR was carried out with 60 Vbeta primers and 13 Jbeta primers. The method was immunoSEQ multiplex PCR; TCRdb's version includes in-frame clones alone and lacks a portion of them. The table records about 170,000 clones, 60% to 85% of them present only once. The sequenced material came from PBMCs. The receptors derive from a woman aged 45-60 years in good health and CMV-seropositive.

The rearrangement links TRBV6-1 to TRBJ1-1, with D uncertain. The V gene lost 10 bases and the J gene lost 0 bases, with 12 bases spanning the gap. This CDR3 has 13 residues. Germline V gene sequence: CDR1 MNHNS, CDR2 SASEGT. The CDR3 nucleotides are TGTGCCAACGTTAACTACTTGAACACTGAAGCTTTCTTT. It translates to CANVNYLNTEAFF.

V gene TRBV9 combines with J gene TRBJ1-3; no reliable D call. This CDR3 region has 14 residues. Per germline, CDR1 SGDLS and CDR2 YYNGEE. V lost 2 bases to trimming and J lost 2 bases, with 8 bases between them. CDR3 sequence (DNA): TGTGCCAGCAGCGTCGGAGTTACTGGAAACACCATATATTTT. Amino acids: CASSVGVTGNTIYF.

The V gene is TRBV19, the J gene TRBJ2-5, with D unclear. The V gene lost 1 base and the J gene lost 1 base, with 7 bases spanning the gap. There are 14 residues in the CDR3. The germline V gene encodes CDR1 LNHDA and CDR2 SQIVND (reference sequence). In DNA, the CDR3 is TGTGCCAGTAGTATAGGCCCTACCCAAGAGACCCAGTACTTC. Translation: CASSIGPTQETQYF.

The genes are TRBV28 and TRBJ1-5; the D is unclear. The CDR3 totals 12 residues. Germline values: CDR1 MDHEN, CDR2 SYDVKM. V was cut by 5 bases and J by 15 bases, with 17 bases left in between. The CDR3 region has the DNA TGTGCCAGCAGTGCCGTAGGCTCGGCGGGGCATTTT. It yields the protein CASSAVGSAGHF.

This chain links TRBV28 with TRBJ2-1; TRBD2 matches 12 bases. The CDR3 length is 15 residues. From germline, CDR1 is MDHEN and CDR2 SYDVKM. The V and J ends lost 5 bases and 12 bases, in that order; junction bases with no gene match: 11. CDR3 amino acids: CASSRSSLGLAGQFF. For the CDR3, the DNA is TGTGCCAGCAGTCGGTCGTCCCTGGGACTAGCGGGGCAGTTCTTC.

V gene TRBV4-3 combines with J gene TRBJ1-2; 11 bases align to TRBD1. Germline V gene sequence: CDR1 LGHNA, CDR2 YSLEER. CDR3 length: 19 amino acids. With V trimmed by 1 base and J by 1 base, 11 bases remained unmatched. CDR3 residues: CASSQVMFAGTGGNYGYTF. As DNA, the CDR3 is TGCGCCAGCAGCCAAGTTATGTTCGCCGGGACAGGGGGTAACTATGGCTACACCTTC.

The CDR3 DNA follows: TGTGCCAGTAGTATCCTTAGGACAGTCGACTACACCTTC. The encoded protein is CASSILRTVDYTF. This chain uses TRBV19 with TRBJ1-2; tentative D call: TRBD1 (6 bases). CDR1 and CDR2 (germline): LNHDA, SQIVND (reference sequence). This CDR3 region has 13 residues. Trimming pared 3 bases from V and 10 bases from J, leaving 15 bases between.

The chain employs TRBV19 and TRBJ1-5, with D tentatively TRBD1 (6 bases). The germline gives CDR1 LNHDA, CDR2 SQIVND (reference sequence). The CDR3 runs 13 residues. V was shortened by 9 bases and J by 1 base, with 10 bases between the two germline ends. The CDR3 DNA sequence: TGTGCCAGCGCTGGGACAAGCAATCAGCCCCAGCATTTT. Amino acids: CASAGTSNQPQHF.

The CDR3 sequence is CASSFGLAGDFLNTGELFF. The CDR3 nucleotides read TGTGCCAGCAGCTTCGGACTAGCGGGGGACTTCCTTAACACCGGGGAGCTGTTTTTT. The rearrangement joins TRBV5-8 to TRBJ2-2; TRBD2 aligns across 13 bases. The germline CDR1 and CDR2 sequences are SGHTS and YDEGEE. This CDR3 region has 19 residues. Trimming removed 2 bases from V and 2 bases from J; junction bases left unmatched: 9.

The chain combines TRBV9 with TRBJ2-3; the match to TRBD2 covers 14 bases. The CDR3 covers 16 residues. J lost 4 bases, V lost 3 bases, and 4 bases had no gene match. CDR1 is SGDLS and CDR2 is YYNGEE in the germline V gene. The CDR3 here is CASSGWTSGGPDTQYF. The DNA of the CDR3 is TGTGCCAGCAGCGGATGGACTAGCGGGGGGCCAGATACGCAGTATTTT. Complete variable domain (other parts from reference TRBV9 and TRBJ2-3): DSGVTQTPKHLITATGQRVTLRCSPRSGDLSVYWYQQSLDQGLQFLIQYYNGEERAKGNILERFSAQQFPDLHSELNLSSLELGDSALYFCASSGWTSGGPDTQYFGPGTRLTVL.

This clone was seen once. This chain connects TRBV19 to TRBJ1-1; 8 nucleotides agree with TRBD1. The CDR3 spans 15 residues. The germline V gene encodes CDR1 LNHDA and CDR2 SQIVND (reference sequence). Trimming took 5 bases from V and 0 from J; bases not matched to a gene: 5. The CDR3 region has the DNA TGTGCCAGTAGTGACAGGGGACGTTTGAACACTGAAGCTTTCTTT. Encoded protein: CASSDRGRLNTEAFF. The variable domain in full, with the rest retrieved from reference TRBV19 and TRBJ1-1, is DGGITQSPKYLFRKEGQNVTLSCEQNLNHDAMYWYRQDPGQGLRLIYYSQIVNDFQKGDIAEGYSVSREKKESFPLTVTSAQKNPTAFYLCASSDRGRLNTEAFFGQGTRLTVV.

The chain joins TRBV29-1 to TRBJ2-3, with D possibly being TRBD1 (5 bases). V dropped 4 bases and J dropped 2 bases, with 10 bases sitting between them. This CDR3 is 13 amino acids long. CDR1 is SQVTM and CDR2 is ANQGSEA in the germline V gene. The CDR3 here is CSVGRQITDTQYF. The CDR3 DNA follows: TGCAGCGTTGGAAGACAGATCACAGATACGCAGTATTTT.

J is TRBJ2-1 and V is TRBV21-1; the D segment call TRBD2 is taken from the table without a DNA check. TRBV21-1 is a known pseudogene. CDR3 length: 19 residues. In DNA form, the CDR3 reads TGTGCCAGCAGCAAAGCGGCTAGCGGGAGCTCGGGGTCCTACAATGAGCAGTTCTTC. Its translation: CASSKAASGSSGSYNEQFF.

The J gene is TRBJ1-1, the V gene TRBV28, with 7 positions matching TRBD1. V shed 8 bases, J shed 0 bases, and the junction held 3 bases outside the gene matches. The CDR3 has 13 residues. CDR1 is MDHEN, CDR2 SYDVKM, per germline. The CDR3 protein is CASRDSMNTEAFF. The DNA of the CDR3 is TGTGCCAGCCGGGACAGCATGAACACTGAAGCTTTCTTT. The entire variable domain, with the rest obtained from reference TRBV28 and TRBJ1-1, is as follows: DVKVTQSSRYLVKRTGEKVFLECVQDMDHENMFWYRQDPGLGLRLIYFSYDVKMKEKGDIPEGYSVSREKKERFSLILESASTNQTSMYLCASRDSMNTEAFFGQGTRLTVV.

The table lists this clone with a count of one. V is TRBV5-1 and J is TRBJ2-7; D is unresolved. Germline assignment: CDR1 SGHRS and CDR2 YFSETQ. Trimming took off 2 bases at V and 0 bases at J, with 12 bases between the two ends. There are 15 residues in the CDR3. The CDR3 bases are TGCGCCAGCAGCTTATTTCAGTCGGGCTCCTACGAGCAGTACTTC. Translation gives CASSLFQSGSYEQYF.

The rearrangement joins TRBV30 to TRBJ2-5; TRBD2 aligns across 10 bases. The V gene's germline CDR1 is GTSNPN and CDR2 SVGIG (reference sequence). CDR3 size: 14 residues. The V and J ends lost 5 bases and 3 bases, in that order; junction bases with no gene match: 6. CDR3 coding DNA: TGTGCCTGGTCGCCGGGACTAGCGAAAGAGACCCAGTACTTC. It is translated as CAWSPGLAKETQYF.

The V call is TRBV29-1, the J call TRBJ1-1; 10 bases are shared with TRBD1. The CDR3 is made up of 14 amino acids. Germline V gene data show CDR1 as SQVTM and CDR2 as ANQGSEA. J gave up 6 bases and V 2 bases, and 6 bases lay outside the gene matches. The CDR3 reads CSVEPLGTGAEAFF. The CDR3 DNA reads TGCAGCGTTGAACCCCTCGGGACAGGGGCTGAAGCTTTCTTT.

The V call is TRBV28, the J call TRBJ1-1, with D tentatively TRBD1 (5 bases). V lost 3 bases and J lost 1, with 21 bases in between. The CDR3 is 18 amino acids. The V gene's germline CDR1 is MDHEN and CDR2 SYDVKM. CDR3 protein: CASSFSMAGWAGNTEAFF. The CDR3 DNA is TGTGCCAGCAGTTTCTCTATGGCAGGGTGGGCAGGGAACACTGAAGCTTTCTTT. The whole variable domain, remainder taken from reference TRBV28 and TRBJ1-1, is DVKVTQSSRYLVKRTGEKVFLECVQDMDHENMFWYRQDPGLGLRLIYFSYDVKMKEKGDIPEGYSVSREKKERFSLILESASTNQTSMYLCASSFSMAGWAGNTEAFFGQGTRLTVV.